This TCR beta chain was sequenced in a study of blood T cell repertoires in COVID-19. The CDR3 spans 15 residues. The V gene lost 0 bases and the J gene lost 6 bases, with 12 bases spanning the gap. Clones were sequenced by immunoSEQ multiplex PCR, and TCRdb holds only the in-frame ones, with some missing. The sample yields 100,000 to 150,000 clones, about 74% seen once. Sequenced: peripheral blood. This TCR was recovered from a man in his sixties with acute or convalescent COVID-19. This sequence joins TRBV23-1 and TRBJ2-1, with D hard to call. TRBV23-1 is designated an ORF whose function remains uncertain. CDR3 protein: CASSQSGLVGNEQFF. In DNA form, the CDR3 reads TGCGCCAGCAGTCAATCCGGCCTAGTTGGCAATGAGCAGTTCTTC.